Listed below are T cell receptor beta chains from one sample, sequenced in a study of T cells in Graves' hyperthyroidism and ophthalmopathy. TCRdb fed the multiplex PCR reads into MiXCR, producing one record per CDR3 protein. This table has a few hundred thousand distinct CDR3 sequences, approximately 14% appearing once. The source material was blood. The source of these receptors is a woman aged 18-29 years with Graves' hyperthyroidism that later progressed to Graves' ophthalmopathy. Each CDR3 is given with its conserved first and last residue. D genes are given only for firm matches. Where a row states a size, it is once, few, many or the class of an expanded clone; other rows omit it.

D gene	clone size	V gene	J gene	CDR3 length	CDR3 protein	CDR3 DNA
.	.	TRBV30	TRBJ1-6	13	CAWSLAGDSPLHF	TGTGCCTGGAGTTTGGCAGGGGATTCACCCCTCCACTTT
.	few	TRBV28	TRBJ1-2	15	CASSLSAPVDYGYTF	TGTGCCAGCAGTTTATCCGCTCCGGTAGACTATGGCTACACCTTC
TRBD2	.	TRBV27	TRBJ2-3	18	CASTRTSGRGWITDTQYF	TGTGCCAGCACAAGGACTAGCGGGAGAGGGTGGATCACAGATACGCAGTATTTT
TRBD1	many	TRBV20-1	TRBJ2-1	14	CSAKGQTFYNEQFF	TGCAGTGCTAAGGGACAGACGTTCTACAATGAGCAGTTCTTC
.	few	TRBV28	TRBJ2-7	13	CASSGRVTYEQYF	TGTGCCAGCAGTGGCAGGGTTACCTACGAGCAGTACTTC
TRBD1	many	TRBV2	TRBJ1-2	11	CASSVTGLHTF	TGTGCCAGCAGTGTGACAGGGCTTCACACCTTC
TRBD1	.	TRBV9	TRBJ1-2	14	CASSVGTGAYGYTF	TGTGCCAGCTCCGTCGGGACAGGGGCCTATGGCTACACCTTC
TRBD2	many	TRBV20-1	TRBJ2-1	14	CSAGTSGRYNEQFF	TGCAGTGCCGGAACTAGCGGGAGATACAATGAGCAGTTCTTC
TRBD1	.	TRBV5-1	TRBJ2-1	15	CASSLWDRAYNEQFF	TGCGCCAGCAGCTTGTGGGACAGGGCATACAATGAGCAGTTCTTC
.	many	TRBV20-1	TRBJ2-4	14	CSASVSLAKNIQYF	TGCAGTGCTAGTGTATCCCTAGCCAAAAACATTCAGTACTTC
.	few	TRBV4-3	TRBJ2-1	15	CASSQLRQTYNEQFF	TGCGCCAGCAGCCAGTTACGACAGACCTACAATGAGCAGTTCTTC
.	many	TRBV7-9	TRBJ2-7	13	CASSLQRQHEQYF	TGTGCCAGCAGCTTACAGCGCCAGCACGAGCAGTACTTC
.	.	TRBV29-1	TRBJ2-1	11	CSVEALDEQFF	TGCAGCGTTGAAGCCCTCGATGAGCAGTTCTTC
.	many	TRBV6-1	TRBJ2-1	14	CASSPGTGYNEQFF	TGTGCCAGCAGCCCGGGGACCGGCTACAATGAGCAGTTCTTC
TRBD1	few	TRBV28	TRBJ2-1	12	CASSDRENEQFF	TGTGCCAGCAGTGACAGGGAGAATGAGCAGTTCTTC
.	many	TRBV5-1	TRBJ2-7	13	CASTQTGSYEQYF	TGCGCCAGCACTCAGACTGGTTCCTACGAGCAGTACTTC
.	many	TRBV2	TRBJ2-7	15	CASSGDRVNPYEQYF	TGTGCCAGCAGTGGGGACCGCGTTAATCCCTACGAGCAGTACTTC
.	many	TRBV27	TRBJ1-1	15	CASSKRQASNTEAFF	TGTGCCAGCAGTAAAAGACAGGCGAGCAACACTGAAGCTTTCTTT
.	few	TRBV20-1	TRBJ1-1	16	CSARVIRGGLDTEAFF	TGCAGTGCTAGAGTGATAAGGGGAGGCTTAGACACTGAAGCTTTCTTT
.	few	TRBV20-1	TRBJ2-4	15	CSARGPTEAKNIQYF	TGCAGTGCTCGAGGCCCCACTGAAGCCAAAAACATTCAGTACTTC
TRBD2	many	TRBV28	TRBJ2-3	15	CASSLIAGVGEAQYF	TGTGCCAGCAGTTTAATAGCGGGAGTAGGAGAAGCGCAGTATTTT
.	.	TRBV6-1	TRBJ2-7	14	CASSLPDSSYEQYF	TGTGCCAGCAGCCTCCCGGACTCATCCTACGAGCAGTACTTC
.	many	TRBV11-2	TRBJ2-1	12	CASSPGTHEQFF	TGTGCCAGCAGCCCCGGGACCCATGAGCAGTTCTTC
.	many	TRBV2	TRBJ2-3	11	CASRDGRRQYF	TGTGCCAGCAGGGATGGACGCCGGCAGTATTTT
.	many	TRBV11-2	TRBJ1-6	16	CASSLAATAYNSPLHF	TGTGCCAGCAGCTTAGCCGCGACGGCCTATAATTCACCCCTCCACTTT
TRBD1	many	TRBV28	TRBJ2-7	15	CASRIGTGDSYEQYF	TGTGCCAGCAGGATCGGGACAGGGGACTCCTACGAGCAGTACTTC
TRBD1	.	TRBV9	TRBJ1-2	15	CASSESGTGGTGYTF	TGTGCCAGCAGCGAATCCGGGACAGGGGGAACTGGCTACACCTTC
.	.	TRBV5-5	TRBJ2-6	18	CASSPLSWVSSGANVLTF	TGTGCCAGCAGCCCCCTGTCGTGGGTTTCCTCTGGGGCCAACGTCCTGACTTTC
.	.	TRBV6-2/TRBV6-3	TRBJ2-7	19	CASSYTDMAPGQRTYEQYF	TGTGCCAGCAGTTACACAGATATGGCCCCAGGCCAGCGGACCTACGAGCAGTACTTC
.	.	TRBV24-1	TRBJ1-5	15	CATSEGQLVNQPQHF	TGTGCCACCAGTGAAGGCCAGTTAGTTAATCAGCCCCAGCATTTT
TRBD1	many	TRBV28	TRBJ1-5	16	CASSLSWTGLDQPQHF	TGTGCCAGCAGTTTATCATGGACAGGGCTGGACCAGCCCCAGCATTTT
TRBD1	many	TRBV5-1	TRBJ1-2	14	CASSHGQGAVGYTF	TGCGCCAGCAGCCACGGACAGGGGGCTGTTGGCTACACCTTC
.	many	TRBV28	TRBJ2-1	13	CASSPYKYNEQFF	TGTGCCAGCAGTCCGTATAAGTACAATGAGCAGTTCTTC
.	few	TRBV7-8	TRBJ1-6	17	CASSSRRWGTYNSPLHF	TGTGCCAGCAGCTCCAGGAGGTGGGGGACCTATAATTCACCCCTCCACTTT
TRBD1	.	TRBV7-6	TRBJ2-1	16	CASSLEGQGGYNEQFF	TGTGCCAGCAGCTTAGAGGGACAGGGAGGCTACAATGAGCAGTTCTTC
.	many	TRBV27	TRBJ1-2	16	CASSLSTGAVKYGYTF	TGTGCCAGCAGTTTATCGACTGGGGCGGTCAAATATGGCTACACCTTC
TRBD1	many	TRBV28	TRBJ1-5	13	CASLNRGLQPQHF	TGTGCCAGCCTAAACAGGGGGCTTCAGCCCCAGCATTTT
.	many	TRBV28	TRBJ1-2	13	CASSLFASYGYTF	TGTGCCAGCAGTTTATTCGCAAGCTATGGCTACACCTTC
.	.	TRBV6-4	TRBJ2-1	16	CASSDSSKSSYNEQFF	TGTGCCAGCAGTGACTCATCGAAGAGCTCCTACAATGAGCAGTTCTTC
.	.	TRBV5-1	TRBJ2-2	16	CASSLAGVPNTGELFF	TGCGCCAGCAGCTTGGCTGGGGTCCCGAACACCGGGGAGCTGTTTTTT
.	few	TRBV10-2	TRBJ2-3	17	CASSETGQPPQGDTQYF	TGCGCCAGCAGTGAGACCGGACAGCCGCCCCAAGGAGATACGCAGTATTTT
.	many	TRBV7-6	TRBJ2-1	15	CASSHAVSVVNEQFF	TGTGCCAGCAGCCACGCTGTGAGCGTCGTAAATGAGCAGTTCTTC
TRBD1	many	TRBV29-1	TRBJ2-1	13	CSVLTGGNNEQFF	TGCAGCGTTCTGACAGGGGGGAACAATGAGCAGTTCTTC
.	many	TRBV2	TRBJ1-3	13	CASRVLSGNTIYF	TGTGCCAGCAGGGTCCTCTCTGGAAACACCATATATTTT
TRBD2	.	TRBV6-2/TRBV6-3	TRBJ2-5	16	CASSYSTSGSWEAQYF	TGTGCCAGCAGTTACTCGACTAGCGGGAGTTGGGAGGCCCAGTACTTC
.	.	TRBV29-1	TRBJ2-7	11	CSVEDIGEQYF	TGCAGCGTTGAAGACATAGGCGAGCAGTACTTC
.	many	TRBV3-1	TRBJ2-1	18	CASSLHSGRGSSYNEQFF	TGTGCCAGCAGCCTCCATTCAGGGCGGGGCAGCTCCTACAATGAGCAGTTCTTC
TRBD1	many	TRBV2	TRBJ2-7	13	CASRDRGYYEQYF	TGTGCCAGCAGGGACAGGGGATACTACGAGCAGTACTTC
TRBD2	many	TRBV11-3	TRBJ2-1	13	CASSFTSGNEQFF	TGTGCCAGCAGCTTTACTAGCGGCAATGAGCAGTTCTTC
TRBD1	many	TRBV12-3/TRBV12-4	TRBJ2-7	15	CASSLGDSLLYEQYF	TGTGCCAGCAGTTTAGGGGACAGCCTTCTCTACGAGCAGTACTTC
.	many	TRBV30	TRBJ2-1	13	CAWSFTDYNEQFF	TGTGCCTGGAGTTTCACAGATTACAATGAGCAGTTCTTC
TRBD2	.	TRBV4-1	TRBJ2-7	14	CASSLPGLAYEQYF	TGCGCCAGCAGCCTTCCGGGACTAGCATACGAGCAGTACTTC
.	few	TRBV5-5	TRBJ1-2	15	CASSPGGEEVYGYTF	TGTGCCAGCAGCCCCGGGGGGGAGGAGGTCTATGGCTACACCTTC
.	many	TRBV12-3/TRBV12-4	TRBJ1-5	14	CASSSQGTNQPQHF	TGTGCCAGCAGTTCCCAGGGGACCAATCAGCCCCAGCATTTT
.	.	TRBV4-3	TRBJ1-2	16	CASSQDARSTGGGYTF	TGCGCCAGCAGCCAAGATGCTCGTTCGACAGGTGGTGGCTACACCTTC